Listed below are T cell receptor beta chains from one sample, sequenced in a study of blood T cells in healthy people across ages. TCRdb used MiXCR to reprocess the 5' RACE reads, holding one entry per CDR3 protein. The sample gives hundreds of thousands of distinct CDR3 sequences, over 45% of which show up once; roughly 34% is in the top ten. Sequenced sample: blood. Every receptor here comes from a woman in her fifties or sixties in good health. Each CDR3 is given with its conserved first and last residue. The D gene is left open where the match is weak. Clone size is shown for a subset of rows, as once, few, many or a class of expanded clone.

CDR3nt: TGTGCCAGCAGCCCGGACTGGAACACCGGGGAGCTGTTTTTT
CDR3aa: CASSPDWNTGELFF
j_gene: TRBJ2-2
d_gene: .
abundance: .
v_gene: TRBV7-2

CDR3nt: TGTGCCATCAGTATGGGGAGCCCAGATACGCAGTATTTT
CDR3aa: CAISMGSPDTQYF
j_gene: TRBJ2-3
d_gene: .
abundance: .
v_gene: TRBV10-3

CDR3nt: TGTGCCAGCAGCCTAGCGGACAGTCGGCAGCCCCAGCATTTT
CDR3aa: CASSLADSRQPQHF
j_gene: TRBJ1-5
d_gene: .
abundance: .
v_gene: TRBV4-2

CDR3nt: TGCAGTGCTAGAGATTGGGGGACAGCAAATGAAAAACTGTTTTTT
CDR3aa: CSARDWGTANEKLFF
j_gene: TRBJ1-4
d_gene: TRBD1
abundance: .
v_gene: TRBV20-1

CDR3nt: TGTGCCAGCAGCTTAAGGCAGGGCATTAATGAAAAACTGTTTTTT
CDR3aa: CASSLRQGINEKLFF
j_gene: TRBJ1-4
d_gene: .
abundance: .
v_gene: TRBV7-6

CDR3nt: TGTGCCAGCAGTTCCTCTCGGGGGAGGGAGCAGTACTTC
CDR3aa: CASSSSRGREQYF
j_gene: TRBJ2-5
d_gene: TRBD2
abundance: few
v_gene: TRBV28

CDR3nt: TGTGCCAGCAGCTTAGCGCGGCTCACAGATACGCAGTATTTT
CDR3aa: CASSLARLTDTQYF
j_gene: TRBJ2-3
d_gene: .
abundance: once
v_gene: TRBV7-2

CDR3nt: TGCAGCGTCCGCATAGGGGGGACTGATTCACCCCTCCACTTT
CDR3aa: CSVRIGGTDSPLHF
j_gene: TRBJ1-6
d_gene: .
abundance: .
v_gene: TRBV29-1

CDR3nt: TGCGCCAGCAGGGCTCTAGCTAGAGCGGGGTTCTACAATGAGCAGTTCTTC
CDR3aa: CASRALARAGFYNEQFF
j_gene: TRBJ2-1
d_gene: TRBD2
abundance: .
v_gene: TRBV5-1

CDR3nt: TGCAGTGCTAGCGGCAGGGGGCAGGTGGACTATGGCTACACCTTC
CDR3aa: CSASGRGQVDYGYTF
j_gene: TRBJ1-2
d_gene: TRBD1
abundance: .
v_gene: TRBV20-1

CDR3nt: TGTGCCATCACTGCGACAGGGGGAGGCTACACCTTC
CDR3aa: CAITATGGGYTF
j_gene: TRBJ1-2
d_gene: TRBD1
abundance: .
v_gene: TRBV10-3

CDR3nt: TGTGCCAGCAGTGAAAGCGGCGTGGAAAAACTGTTTTTT
CDR3aa: CASSESGVEKLFF
j_gene: TRBJ1-4
d_gene: .
abundance: few
v_gene: TRBV2